A selection of T cell receptor beta chains follows, all from one sample in a study of OX40 agonist ivuxolimab in advanced cancers. Assay: immunoSEQ multiplex PCR; the TCRdb copy retains only in-frame clones and omits some. This sample has some 80,000 clones, with approximately 85% found just once. The source was CD4+ or CD8+ T cells sorted from blood, collected in a trial of the OX40 agonist ivuxolimab. These receptors were taken from an adult with an advanced solid tumor such as melanoma, head and neck, liver or kidney cancer. CDR3s include the opening cysteine and the closing phenylalanine or tryptophan. A D gene is named only where the DNA matches it firmly. Clone size is stated in some rows and not others, as once, few, many or a class when expanded.

j_gene: TRBJ1-2; v_gene: TRBV30; abundance: .; d_gene: .; CDR3aa: CAWSRHRVSYGYTF; CDR3nt: TGTGCCTGGAGTAGGCACCGGGTGAGCTATGGCTACACCTTC
j_gene: TRBJ2-6; v_gene: TRBV2; abundance: .; d_gene: .; CDR3aa: CASSEIGVGGANVLTF; CDR3nt: TGTGCCAGCAGTGAAATTGGGGTGGGAGGGGCCAACGTCCTGACTTTC
j_gene: TRBJ2-3; v_gene: TRBV4-3; abundance: .; d_gene: .; CDR3aa: CASSQDGGSTDTQYF; CDR3nt: TGCGCCAGCAGCCAAGACGGGGGAAGCACAGATACGCAGTATTTT
j_gene: TRBJ2-4; v_gene: TRBV11-2; abundance: .; d_gene: TRBD1; CDR3aa: CASSLQAIDRVRAKNIQYF; CDR3nt: TGTGCCAGCAGCTTACAAGCAATAGACAGGGTACGGGCCAAAAACATTCAGTACTTC
j_gene: TRBJ2-5; v_gene: TRBV13; abundance: .; d_gene: .; CDR3aa: CASTVKETQYF; CDR3nt: TGTGCCAGCACGGTGAAAGAGACCCAGTACTTC
j_gene: TRBJ1-2; v_gene: TRBV9; abundance: .; d_gene: .; CDR3aa: CASSVGSTLYGYTF; CDR3nt: TGTGCCAGCAGCGTAGGATCCACTCTCTATGGCTACACCTTC
j_gene: TRBJ2-7; v_gene: TRBV27; abundance: .; d_gene: .; CDR3aa: CASSTIPPQPYEQYF; CDR3nt: TGTGCCAGCAGTACTATTCCCCCCCAGCCTTACGAGCAGTACTTC
j_gene: TRBJ1-3; v_gene: TRBV11-2; abundance: .; d_gene: .; CDR3aa: CASSRQASGGNTIYF; CDR3nt: TGTGCCAGCAGCCGACAGGCATCTGGAGGAAACACCATATATTTT
j_gene: TRBJ2-7; v_gene: TRBV7-2; abundance: .; d_gene: TRBD1; CDR3aa: CASSLAAGRPGQGGEQYF; CDR3nt: TGTGCCAGCAGCTTAGCCGCCGGGCGCCCGGGACAGGGGGGAGAGCAGTACTTC
j_gene: TRBJ1-1; v_gene: TRBV6-5; abundance: .; d_gene: .; CDR3aa: CASTQEVSEAFF; CDR3nt: TGTGCCAGCACCCAGGAGGTCTCTGAAGCTTTCTTT
j_gene: TRBJ2-1; v_gene: TRBV11-3; abundance: .; d_gene: .; CDR3aa: CASSLGGSYNEQFF; CDR3nt: TGTGCCAGCAGCTTGGGAGGCTCCTACAATGAGCAGTTCTTC
j_gene: TRBJ1-2; v_gene: TRBV6-1; abundance: .; d_gene: .; CDR3aa: CASSTRPGLNYGYTF; CDR3nt: TGTGCCAGCAGTACCCGACCGGGACTAAACTATGGCTACACCTTC
j_gene: TRBJ2-2; v_gene: TRBV19; abundance: .; d_gene: TRBD1; CDR3aa: CASSYSFGRGIRTGELFF; CDR3nt: TGTGCCAGTAGTTATAGTTTTGGCAGGGGGATCCGCACCGGGGAGCTGTTTTTT
j_gene: TRBJ2-1; v_gene: TRBV9; abundance: .; d_gene: .; CDR3aa: CASSVVEDEQFF; CDR3nt: TGTGCCAGCAGCGTAGTAGAGGACGAGCAGTTCTTC
j_gene: TRBJ1-5; v_gene: TRBV19; abundance: .; d_gene: .; CDR3aa: CASTGFLGSLNQPQHF; CDR3nt: TGTGCCAGTACAGGCTTCCTAGGTAGTCTCAATCAGCCCCAGCATTTT
j_gene: TRBJ1-1; v_gene: TRBV7-2; abundance: .; d_gene: .; CDR3aa: CASSPYQARGTEAFF; CDR3nt: TGTGCCAGCAGCCCCTATCAGGCCCGGGGCACTGAAGCTTTCTTT
j_gene: TRBJ1-1; v_gene: TRBV19; abundance: .; d_gene: .; CDR3aa: CASSIIRRRGDTEAFF; CDR3nt: TGTGCCAGTAGTATAATAAGGAGGAGGGGGGACACTGAAGCTTTCTTT
j_gene: TRBJ1-4; v_gene: TRBV14; abundance: .; d_gene: .; CDR3aa: CASSRATNEKLFF; CDR3nt: TGTGCCAGCAGCCGTGCAACTAATGAAAAACTGTTTTTT
j_gene: TRBJ2-7; v_gene: TRBV4-1; abundance: .; d_gene: TRBD1; CDR3aa: CASSPRDRPYEQYF; CDR3nt: TGCGCCAGCAGCCCCCGGGACAGGCCCTACGAGCAGTACTTC
j_gene: TRBJ2-1; v_gene: TRBV6-4; abundance: .; d_gene: .; CDR3aa: CASSDSGGRANNEQFF; CDR3nt: TGTGCCAGCAGTGACTCAGGGGGGAGAGCGAACAATGAGCAGTTCTTC
j_gene: TRBJ1-3; v_gene: TRBV5-1; abundance: .; d_gene: .; CDR3aa: CASSLEGFSGNTIYF; CDR3nt: TGCGCCAGCAGCTTAGAAGGTTTCTCTGGAAACACCATATATTTT
j_gene: TRBJ2-7; v_gene: TRBV10-3; abundance: .; d_gene: .; CDR3aa: CAISESGVGLGHGEQYF; CDR3nt: TGTGCCATCAGTGAGTCGGGTGTAGGATTGGGGCATGGGGAGCAGTACTTC
j_gene: TRBJ2-3; v_gene: TRBV2; abundance: .; d_gene: .; CDR3aa: CASSARDTQYF; CDR3nt: TGTGCCAGCAGTGCCCGGGATACGCAGTATTTT
j_gene: TRBJ1-2; v_gene: TRBV6-1; abundance: .; d_gene: .; CDR3aa: CASSDFLRDVYGYTF; CDR3nt: TGTGCCAGCAGTGACTTCCTCCGGGACGTGTATGGCTACACCTTC
j_gene: TRBJ1-2; v_gene: TRBV6-6; abundance: .; d_gene: TRBD1; CDR3aa: CASRRQGNYGYTF; CDR3nt: TGTGCCAGCAGAAGACAGGGTAACTATGGCTACACCTTC
j_gene: TRBJ2-7; v_gene: TRBV2; abundance: once; d_gene: .; CDR3aa: CASSYTYEQYF; CDR3nt: TGTGCCAGCAGTTACACCTACGAGCAGTACTTC
j_gene: TRBJ2-7; v_gene: TRBV18; abundance: .; d_gene: .; CDR3aa: CASSPKTERLYEQYF; CDR3nt: TGTGCCAGCTCACCAAAAACCGAGAGGCTTTACGAGCAGTACTTC
j_gene: TRBJ2-6; v_gene: TRBV5-1; abundance: .; d_gene: .; CDR3aa: CASRGTVISGANVLTF; CDR3nt: TGCGCCAGTCGGGGGACAGTGATCTCTGGGGCCAACGTCCTGACTTTC
j_gene: TRBJ1-2; v_gene: TRBV7-2; abundance: once; d_gene: TRBD1; CDR3aa: CASRKQGNYGYTF; CDR3nt: TGTGCCAGCAGGAAACAGGGGAACTATGGCTACACCTTC
j_gene: TRBJ1-5; v_gene: TRBV2; abundance: .; d_gene: .; CDR3aa: CASSGTQINQPQHF; CDR3nt: TGTGCCAGCAGTGGTACGCAGATCAATCAGCCCCAGCATTTT
j_gene: TRBJ1-6; v_gene: TRBV6-5; abundance: .; d_gene: .; CDR3aa: CASGVDWSLKALHF; CDR3nt: TGTGCCAGTGGGGTTGATTGGAGCCTAAAGGCCCTCCACTTT
j_gene: TRBJ1-1; v_gene: TRBV9; abundance: .; d_gene: TRBD1; CDR3aa: CASSPRQGGDTEAFF; CDR3nt: TGTGCCAGCAGCCCACGACAGGGAGGTGACACTGAAGCTTTCTTT
j_gene: TRBJ2-2; v_gene: TRBV7-1; abundance: .; d_gene: .; CDR3aa: CASSLAGVTGELFF; CDR3nt: TGTGCCAGCAGCTTAGCAGGGGTTACCGGGGAGCTGTTTTTT
j_gene: TRBJ2-3; v_gene: TRBV30; abundance: .; d_gene: TRBD1; CDR3aa: CAWSRRGRADTQYF; CDR3nt: TGTGCCTGGAGTCGCAGGGGGCGCGCAGATACGCAGTATTTT
j_gene: TRBJ2-3; v_gene: TRBV10-1; abundance: .; d_gene: .; CDR3aa: CASSESFADTQYF; CDR3nt: TGCGCCAGCAGTGAGTCGTTTGCAGATACGCAGTATTTT
j_gene: TRBJ2-1; v_gene: TRBV7-9; abundance: .; d_gene: .; CDR3aa: CASSFGSGSNEQFF; CDR3nt: TGTGCCAGCAGCTTTGGGTCGGGAAGCAATGAGCAGTTCTTC
j_gene: TRBJ2-1; v_gene: TRBV11-2; abundance: .; d_gene: TRBD2; CDR3aa: CASSPRRLAPSEQFF; CDR3nt: TGTGCCAGCAGCCCACGGCGACTAGCTCCGAGTGAGCAGTTCTTC
j_gene: TRBJ2-6; v_gene: TRBV19; abundance: few; d_gene: .; CDR3aa: CASSIGRTYGPGANVLTF; CDR3nt: TGTGCCAGTAGTATAGGAAGGACCTACGGCCCTGGGGCCAACGTCCTGACTTTC